This T cell receptor beta chain was captured in a study of blood T cell repertoires in COVID-19. Study-level background: From T cells, B-cell-depleted T cells, or PBMCs came the material, which was cDNA or gDNA.

Per the original data handling: Amplification of reference gene primers was used by the study to estimate nucleated cell counts. The method was immunoSEQ multiplex PCR; TCRdb's version includes in-frame clones alone and lacks a portion of them. The V and J calls and clone size were taken over from that table, and D and trimming were inferred from the DNA. The sample shows a few hundred thousand clones, over 65% of them seen only once. From germline, CDR1 is SEHNR and CDR2 FQNEAQ (reference sequence). CDR3 length: 14 amino acids. V lost 5 bases and J lost 5, with 13 bases in between. The sample taken for sequencing was peripheral blood. The V gene is TRBV7-9, the J gene TRBJ1-5; D may be TRBD1 (5 bases). The sequence was collected from a human donor with acute or convalescent COVID-19. The donor label of this sample is uncertain. The CDR3 is CASSLRTSDQPQHF. The DNA for the CDR3 is TGTGCCAGCAGCCTAAGGACAAGTGATCAGCCCCAGCATTTT.